This T cell receptor beta chain stems from a study of T cell repertoires in cytomegalovirus infection. This clonotype was detected many times. Its antigen is currently unknown. Germline V gene data show CDR1 as SEHNR and CDR2 as FQNEAQ (reference sequence). V was shortened by 5 bases and J by 0 bases, with 8 bases between the two germline ends. This CDR3 comprises 15 residues. MiXCR was run by TCRdb on the reads, yielding one entry per CDR3 protein. The profile shows some 180,000 distinct CDR3 sequences, roughly 9.8% of them singletons. General observations from the study: CMV-specific HLA-C-restricted TCR beta clonotypes dominated the ex vivo response.

The TCR was taken from a human donor in good health (CMV status not recorded). Some clones in this sample may be carry-over from other donors' samples. The specimen was PBMCs. V usage is TRBV7-9 and J usage is TRBJ2-6; D is undetermined. CDR3 DNA sequence: TGTGCCAGCAGCCACAGAAACTCTGGGGCCAACGTCCTGACTTTC. Amino acid sequence: CASSHRNSGANVLTF.